The present T cell receptor (beta chain) was sequenced within a study of T cells in Graves' hyperthyroidism and ophthalmopathy. Across the study: Once the initial diagnosis was made, peripheral blood was obtained before any treatment. Study-level results: Blood shared most expanded thyroid clonotypes above 0.001.

Graves' hyperthyroidism without ophthalmopathy progression within 18 months was termed stable. V dropped 1 base and J dropped 4; count of bases not matched to a gene: 6. Germline lookup yields CDR1 SGHTS and CDR2 YDEGEE. This CDR3 has 15 residues. With respect to this clonotype: Antigen unknown.

RNA transcripts were the template for amplifying TCR beta CDR3 regions. The primer set for the first-round RT-PCR of the TCR CDR3 was HTBI. TCRdb passed the multiplex PCR reads through MiXCR, listing each CDR3 protein once. Among 550,000 to 800,000 distinct CDR3 sequences listed, around 15% were seen once. Specimen: blood. The sequence was obtained from a man in his fifties or sixties with Graves' hyperthyroidism. This chain joins TRBV5-8 and TRBJ2-5; TRBD2 matches at 8 bases. The CDR3 region has the DNA TGTGCCAGCAGCTTGAGAAGCGGGAGAGGAGAGACCCAGTACTTC. This sequence encodes CASSLRSGRGETQYF.